These 3 T cell receptor beta chains share one sample of origin, sequenced in a study of human T cells and chemical hapten exposure. One entry per CDR3 protein results from TCRdb running MiXCR on the RACE reads. The sample has 75,000 to 100,000 distinct CDR3 sequences, approximately 12% seen once; the top ten hold about 3.7%. Time point specified: patch test 1, 2 weeks after DPC sensitization. Documented treatment: therapeutic diphenylcyclopropenone sensitization with weekly scalp DPC. The sequencing used whole blood, collected in connection with sensitization to the hapten diphenylcyclopropenone (DPC). These receptors all stem from a woman in her sixties or seventies with alopecia areata. Some clones in this sample may be carry-over from other donors' samples.

This clonotype was recorded many times. The chain links TRBV14 to TRBJ1-1; no reliable D call. The germline V gene has CDR1 SGHDN and CDR2 FVKESK. The germline V and J ends were trimmed by 1 base and 0 bases, with 15 bases remaining between them. The CDR3 contains 17 residues. The CDR3 protein is CASSQVVGWAMNTEAFF. For the CDR3, the DNA is TGTGCCAGCAGCCAAGTTGTGGGGTGGGCAATGAACACTGAAGCTTTCTTT.

Many counts were recorded for this clonotype. V is TRBV11-2 and J is TRBJ1-2; D gene ambiguous. The CDR3 has 13 amino acids. Germline V gene lookup returns CDR1 SGHAT and CDR2 FQNNGV. Trimming took off 6 bases at V and 0 bases at J, with 8 bases between the two ends. The CDR3, as DNA: TGTGCCAGCAGTTCCGGGCCTAACTATGGCTACACCTTC. Amino acids: CASSSGPNYGYTF.

In this sample, this clonotype turned up a few times. The chain carries TRBV10-2 and TRBJ1-2, with TRBD1 identical over 10 bases. Germline loops: CDR1 WSHSY, CDR2 SAAADI. The V gene end was trimmed by 6 bases and the J gene end by 8 bases; junction bases not matched to a gene: 18. The CDR3 consists of 17 residues. In DNA, the CDR3 is TGCGCCAGCAGGACGACTGCAGTCGGGACAGGGGAATACGGCTACACCTTC. This sequence encodes CASRTTAVGTGEYGYTF.